Below, 27 T cell receptor beta chains from the same sample are listed, as sequenced in a study of blood T cells in healthy people across ages. Combining a sample-barcoded 5' primer with a J-beta primer mix, a second PCR ran for roughly 6 to 11 cycles. One entry per CDR3 protein results from TCRdb running MiXCR on the 5' RACE reads. The sample has 550,000 to 650,000 distinct CDR3 sequences, roughly 31% seen once. Specimen: blood. The receptors originated from a woman aged 80 or over in good health.

This sequence joins TRBV13 and TRBJ2-1; D unclear. Germline assignment: CDR1 PRHDT and CDR2 FYEKMQ (reference sequence). Trimming left V 4 bases short and J 8 bases short, with 21 bases between. The CDR3 is 16 amino acids. CDR3: CASSSQVHTRADEQFF. In DNA, the CDR3 is TGTGCCAGCAGCTCCCAGGTTCACACACGCGCCGATGAGCAGTTCTTC.

The rearrangement joins TRBV4-2 to TRBJ2-3, with TRBD2 identical over 9 bases. The CDR3 covers 16 residues. Losses at the gene ends were 1 base for V and 6 bases for J; bases not matched to a gene: 8. Germline values: CDR1 LGHNA, CDR2 YNFKEQ. This chain's CDR3 is CASSQVSGGPADTQYF. As DNA, the CDR3 is TGTGCCAGCAGCCAAGTGAGCGGGGGGCCGGCGGATACGCAGTATTTT.

V gene TRBV25-1 combines with J gene TRBJ2-3; D may be TRBD1 (7 bases). CDR3 length: 13 amino acids. Germline assignment: CDR1 MGHDK and CDR2 SYGVNS. The V gene lost 7 bases and the J gene lost 5 bases, with 13 bases spanning the gap. CDR3 bases: TGTGCCAGCAAGGAGGGGGCGAGAGATACGCAGTATTTT. Its protein product is CASKEGARDTQYF. Drawing the rest from reference TRBV25-1 and TRBJ2-3, the complete variable domain is EADIYQTPRYLVIGTGKKITLECSQTMGHDKMYWYQQDPGMELHLIHYSYGVNSTEKGDLSSESTVSRIRTEHFPLTLESARPSHTSQYLCASKEGARDTQYFGPGTRLTVL.

The J gene is TRBJ1-4, the V gene TRBV7-9; TRBD1 matches 7 bases. CDR1 SEHNR and CDR2 FQNEAQ come from the germline V gene (reference sequence). V lost 5 bases to trimming and J lost 8 bases; unmatched junction nucleotides: 11. The CDR3 covers 15 residues. The CDR3 nucleotides are TGTGCCAGCAGCGAATCGGGACAGTCCTCGGAAAAACTGTTTTTT. The encoded protein is CASSESGQSSEKLFF.

Comments on this clonotype: A single base separates this from a much larger clone, so it may be a read error. The gene calls are TRBV12-3 or TRBV12-4 and TRBJ2-3; the match to TRBD2 covers 13 bases. V lost 7 bases to trimming and J lost 5 bases; unmatched junction nucleotides: 15. The CDR3 spans 18 residues. For the CDR3, the DNA is TGTGCCAGCAACCGAGGAGGAACTAGCGGGGGGGCAAGAGATACGCAGTATTTT. As protein: CASNRGGTSGGARDTQYF.

This clonotype came up many times. The J gene is TRBJ2-5, the V gene TRBV5-5; perhaps TRBD2 as D (6 bases). The CDR3 is 15 residues long. The germline CDR1 and CDR2 sequences are SGHKS and YYEKEE (reference sequence). V lost 6 bases and J 3 bases, leaving 18 bases between the germline ends. DNA of the CDR3: TGTGCCAGCACCCCAATGGGGGGTCGGAAAGAGACCCAGTACTTC. This sequence encodes CASTPMGGRKETQYF.

This clonotype showed up many times. The chain couples TRBV5-1 to TRBJ2-7, with D perhaps assigned TRBD1 or TRBD2 (7 bases each). Germline loops: CDR1 SGHRS, CDR2 YFSETQ. CDR3 length: 12 amino acids. V lost 2 bases, J lost 9 bases, and 12 bases lay in between. This CDR3 is CASSFDREGQYF. The CDR3 DNA reads as TGCGCCAGCAGCTTCGACAGGGAGGGGCAGTACTTC.

V usage is TRBV7-2 and J usage is TRBJ2-1, with 10 bases identical to TRBD2. The CDR3 runs to 15 residues. J gave up 8 bases and V 3 bases, and 7 bases lay outside the gene matches. Germline V CDR1 and CDR2: SGHTA, FQGNSA. Here the CDR3 DNA reads TGTGCCAGCAGCTTTTCCCCTAGCGGGAGTGATGAGCAGTTCTTC. This encodes CASSFSPSGSDEQFF. The whole variable domain, remainder taken from reference TRBV7-2 and TRBJ2-1, is GAGVSQSPSNKVTEKGKDVELRCDPISGHTALYWYRQSLGQGLEFLIYFQGNSAPDKSGLPSDRFSAERTGGSVSTLTIQRTQQEDSAVYLCASSFSPSGSDEQFFGPGTRLTVL.

With respect to this clonotype: It may be a read error: a sequence one base away is much more abundant. The chain links TRBV7-2 to TRBJ2-5, with 10 bases identical to TRBD2. The CDR3 has 15 residues. J gave up 11 bases and V 5 bases, and 14 bases lay outside the gene matches. CDR1 and CDR2 (germline): SGHTA, FQGNSA. The CDR3 DNA reads as TGTGCCAGCAGCCGAGGAGCGGGGGGGAACAATGAGCAGTACTTC. Its translation: CASSRGAGGNNEQYF.

There are many counts of this clonotype. CDR3 sequence (DNA): TGTGCCAGCAGTCCTGAACGGACAGTAAGCTACACCTTC. Residues: CASSPERTVSYTF. The chain recombines TRBV12-3 or TRBV12-4 with TRBJ1-2; maybe TRBD1 (6 bases). This CDR3 is 13 amino acids long. Between the trimmed V and J ends, which lost 5 bases and 9 bases, there was a span of 16 bases.

The table lists this clonotype with many counts. This rearrangement joins TRBV20-1 to TRBJ1-2; D remains unclear. Per germline, CDR1 DFQATT and CDR2 SNEGSKA (reference sequence). Between the trimmed V and J ends, which lost 0 bases and 8 bases, there was a span of 13 bases. This CDR3 has 13 residues. CDR3 sequence (DNA): TGCAGTGCTAGAGACAAGACGGCTGGAGGCTACACCTTC. Translated, it gives CSARDKTAGGYTF.

In this sample, this clonotype turned up a few times. This clone may be a read error of a much larger clone one base away. The V gene is TRBV6-2 or TRBV6-3, the J gene TRBJ2-7, with D unclear. The CDR3 contains 16 residues. Germline values: CDR1 MNHEY, CDR2 SVGEGT. The CDR3 loop reads CAGSAPPTWVGYEQYF. The CDR3 DNA follows: TGTGCCGGCAGCGCCCCGCCGACCTGGGTGGGATACGAGCAGTACTTC.

This clonotype was detected only a few times. J is TRBJ2-2 and V is TRBV5-5; 10 bases agree with TRBD1. Germline CDR1 is SGHKS and CDR2 is YYEKEE (reference sequence). J gave up 0 bases and V 3 bases, and 2 bases lay outside the gene matches. The CDR3 runs 16 residues. DNA for the CDR3: TGTGCCAGCAGCTGGGGACAGGGGTCGAACACCGGGGAGCTGTTTTTT. Translation gives CASSWGQGSNTGELFF.

This clonotype was detected many times. This chain connects TRBV28 to TRBJ2-1; 8 positions agree with TRBD2. The V gene end was trimmed by 2 bases and the J gene end by 9 bases; junction bases not matched to a gene: 0. This CDR3 is 12 amino acids long. Germline values: CDR1 MDHEN, CDR2 SYDVKM. CDR3 in amino acids: CASSLLAGEQFF. CDR3 bases: TGTGCCAGCAGTTTACTAGCGGGTGAGCAGTTCTTC. Filled out from reference TRBV28 and TRBJ2-1, the complete variable domain reads DVKVTQSSRYLVKRTGEKVFLECVQDMDHENMFWYRQDPGLGLRLIYFSYDVKMKEKGDIPEGYSVSREKKERFSLILESASTNQTSMYLCASSLLAGEQFFGPGTRLTVL.

This clonotype appeared many times. The J gene is TRBJ2-5, the V gene TRBV7-2; TRBD2 might be the D (5 bases). The CDR3 length is 14 residues. CDR1 and CDR2 from the germline V gene are SGHTA and FQGNSA. The germline V and J ends were trimmed by 5 bases and 2 bases, with 12 bases remaining between them. The DNA for the CDR3 is TGTGCCAGCAGCCCCTTCCAGCGGCAAGAGACCCAGTACTTC. This gives the protein CASSPFQRQETQYF. The entire variable domain, with the rest obtained from reference TRBV7-2 and TRBJ2-5, is as follows: GAGVSQSPSNKVTEKGKDVELRCDPISGHTALYWYRQSLGQGLEFLIYFQGNSAPDKSGLPSDRFSAERTGGSVSTLTIQRTQQEDSAVYLCASSPFQRQETQYFGPGTRLLVL.

This clonotype was seen many times. This rearrangement joins TRBV27 to TRBJ1-2; 7 nucleotides align to TRBD1. Germline values: CDR1 MNHEY, CDR2 SMNVEV (reference sequence). After removal of 5 bases from V and 1 base from J, the junction contained 7 bases not matched to a gene. This CDR3 has 15 amino acids. CDR3 bases: TGTGCCAGCAGTCCCCGGGGACAGATTAACTATGGCTACACCTTC. Protein sequence: CASSPRGQINYGYTF.

This clonotype was counted at least ten times. The chain uses TRBV5-1 and TRBJ2-7, with 8 bases identical to TRBD2. V lost 4 bases to trimming and J lost 0 bases; unmatched junction nucleotides: 9. The germline gives CDR1 SGHRS, CDR2 YFSETQ. This CDR3 spans 16 amino acids. CDR3 sequence (DNA): TGCGCCAGCAGCCGGGGGGGTAGTGTTGTCTCCTACGAGCAGTACTTC. Its translation is CASSRGGSVVSYEQYF.

There are many counts of this clonotype. The rearrangement uses TRBV9 and TRBJ2-1, with 9 bases lining up with TRBD2. V trimming: 5 bases; J trimming: 4 bases; junction bases outside the gene matches: 10. This CDR3 is 16 amino acids long. CDR1 and CDR2 from the germline V gene are SGDLS and YYNGEE. Here the CDR3 DNA reads TGTGCCAGCAGATCTATCGGACTAGCGCGATACAATGAGCAGTTCTTC. It is translated as CASRSIGLARYNEQFF.

This clonotype has ten or more counts. V and J are TRBV9 and TRBJ2-7, with D possibly being TRBD1 (5 bases). The CDR3 length is 14 residues. V was trimmed by 0 bases and J by 2 bases, leaving 9 bases between them. Germline CDR1 is SGDLS and CDR2 is YYNGEE. The CDR3 region has the DNA TGTGCCAGCAGCGTAGGGTCAGGGCCCTACGAGCAGTACTTC. Amino acids: CASSVGSGPYEQYF.

This clonotype was detected a few times. The rearrangement joins TRBV7-2 to TRBJ1-5; weak D call: TRBD1 (5 bases). CDR1 is SGHTA, CDR2 FQGNSA, per germline. CDR3 length equals 13 residues. Trimming stripped 4 bases from V and 4 bases from J, with 8 bases between. CDR3 coding DNA: TGTGCCAGCAGCTGGGACGCAAATCAGCCCCAGCATTTT. It encodes CASSWDANQPQHF.

J is TRBJ2-7 and V is TRBV7-9, with TRBD1 as a possible D gene (6 bases). Between the trimmed V and J ends, which lost 5 bases and 1 base, there was a span of 9 bases. The CDR3 contains 13 residues. The germline V gene has CDR1 SEHNR and CDR2 FQNEAQ (reference sequence). CDR3 in DNA: TGTGCCAGCAGCGCTACAGGGTCCTACGAGCAGTACTTC. Translated: CASSATGSYEQYF.

This clonotype was seen ten or more times. This rearrangement joins TRBV7-3 to TRBJ1-1; a possible D gene is TRBD1 (5 bases). The germline CDR1 and CDR2 sequences are SGHTA and FQGTGA. Trimming shortened V by 5 bases and J by 6 bases, and 19 bases separated the two germline ends. The CDR3 has 15 residues. As DNA, the CDR3 is TGTGCCAGCAGCATTTCCGGGACGGGAGGGTCTGAAGCTTTCTTT. As protein: CASSISGTGGSEAFF.

CDR3 amino acids: CASSQGTSGGVREQFF. CDR3 DNA sequence: TGTGCCAGCAGCCAAGGGACTAGCGGGGGGGTCCGTGAGCAGTTCTTC. V gene TRBV4-2 combines with J gene TRBJ2-1, with 15 bases lining up with TRBD2. The J segment lost 9 bases and the V segment lost 1 base, leaving 4 bases of the junction unmatched. The CDR3 is 16 amino acids. CDR1 LGHNA and CDR2 YNFKEQ come from the germline V gene.

This clonotype was observed a handful of times. A clone one base away is much larger, so this may be a read error. The genes are TRBV7-9 and TRBJ2-1, with 10 bases that match TRBD2. The CDR3 is 19 amino acids. Germline trimming cut 4 bases from V and 10 bases from J; bases unmatched to any gene: 22. Germline V CDR1 and CDR2: SEHNR, FQNEAQ (reference sequence). CDR3 bases: TGTGCCAGCAGCTCCGGGGGAGATAGCGGGGGGCTATGGGCCTACGAGCAGTTCTTC. Translating it yields CASSSGGDSGGLWAYEQFF.

The table lists this clonotype with a few counts. The chain combines TRBV9 with TRBJ1-5, with 8 bases lining up with TRBD1. Trimming took 2 bases from V and 8 from J; bases not matched to a gene: 9. The CDR3 length is 15 residues. The germline gives CDR1 SGDLS, CDR2 YYNGEE. CDR3 protein: CASSVLPGGGEPQHF. As DNA, the CDR3 is TGTGCCAGCAGCGTGTTACCAGGGGGCGGTGAGCCCCAGCATTTT. Combining the CDR3 with reference TRBV9 and TRBJ1-5 gives the whole variable domain DSGVTQTPKHLITATGQRVTLRCSPRSGDLSVYWYQQSLDQGLQFLIQYYNGEERAKGNILERFSAQQFPDLHSELNLSSLELGDSALYFCASSVLPGGGEPQHFGDGTRLSIL.

V is TRBV6-5 and J is TRBJ1-1, with D maybe TRBD1 (5 bases). V lost 2 bases and J lost 1, with 14 bases in between. The CDR3 covers 16 residues. Looked up from germline, CDR1 is MNHEY and CDR2 is SVGAGI. CDR3 nucleotide sequence: TGTGCCAGCAGTTACGGGTCGGCAGGGTCGAACACTGAAGCTTTCTTT. Its translation: CASSYGSAGSNTEAFF.

As concerns this clonotype: Since a much larger clone is just one base distant, this may be a read error. The chain has TRBV29-1 and TRBJ1-6, with D hard to call. This CDR3 has 13 amino acids. Germline CDR1 reads SQVTM; CDR2 reads ANQGSEA. In DNA, the CDR3 is TGCAGCGTTGGTCCGGATGTGAATTCACCCCCCCACTTT. Translating it yields CSVGPDVNSPPHF.